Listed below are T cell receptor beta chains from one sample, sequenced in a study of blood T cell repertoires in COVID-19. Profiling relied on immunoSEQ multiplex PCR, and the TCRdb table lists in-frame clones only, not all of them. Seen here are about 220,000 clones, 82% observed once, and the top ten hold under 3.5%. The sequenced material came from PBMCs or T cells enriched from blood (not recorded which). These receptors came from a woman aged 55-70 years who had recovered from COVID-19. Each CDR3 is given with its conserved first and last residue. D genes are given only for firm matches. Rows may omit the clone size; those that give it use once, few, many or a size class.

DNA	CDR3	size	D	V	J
TGTGCCAGTAATTCCGGACAGCCCGGCGAGCAGTACTTC	CASNSGQPGEQYF	NA	NA	TRBV19	TRBJ2-7
TGTGCCAGCAGCCCCGACAGGGGAAACACCATATATTTT	CASSPDRGNTIYF	NA	NA	TRBV6-6	TRBJ1-3
TGTGCCAGCAGCTTAGCGCTACTGGGGGCAGAGACCCAGTACTTC	CASSLALLGAETQYF	NA	NA	TRBV7-8	TRBJ2-5
TGTGCCAGTAGTGCCGACGGGGGGAATCAGCCCCAGCATTTT	CASSADGGNQPQHF	few	NA	TRBV19	TRBJ1-5
TGTGCCAGCACCGTGGGGCTCTACGATGAGCAGTTCTTC	CASTVGLYDEQFF	NA	NA	TRBV6-5	TRBJ2-1
TGTGCCAGCAGCCCGGACAGGGGGGATCATCAGCCCCAGCATTTT	CASSPDRGDHQPQHF	few	TRBD1	TRBV7-8	TRBJ1-5
TGTGCCAGCAGCTTACAGATGAACACTGAAGCTTTCTTT	CASSLQMNTEAFF	NA	NA	TRBV5-4	TRBJ1-1
TGTGCCAGCAGCTTAGGCCCAACATCCTACGAGCAGTACTTC	CASSLGPTSYEQYF	NA	NA	TRBV7-3	TRBJ2-7
TGTGCCATCATCTTCAAACAGGGGGATCGGGAGACCCAGTACTTC	CAIIFKQGDRETQYF	NA	TRBD1	TRBV10-3	TRBJ2-5
TGTGCCATCAGGGAACAGGGGATGGGAGTCTACGAGCAGTACTTC	CAIREQGMGVYEQYF	NA	TRBD1	TRBV10-3	TRBJ2-7
TGCGCCAGCAGCTTGGAAGGCGACAGGGTAGGAGGCTACACCTTC	CASSLEGDRVGGYTF	NA	TRBD1	TRBV5-1	TRBJ1-2
TGCGCCAGCAGCCCTCAGCCAGGCCGTGTGGGTAGTGATGGCTACACCTTC	CASSPQPGRVGSDGYTF	NA	NA	TRBV5-1	TRBJ1-2
TGTGCCAGCAGCTTATCCACGGGGAACGAGCAGTACTTC	CASSLSTGNEQYF	NA	NA	TRBV11-3	TRBJ2-7
TGCGCCAGCAGCCAAGAGTCCCGGGGGACAGGCTCCGAAAAACTGTTTTTT	CASSQESRGTGSEKLFF	NA	TRBD1	TRBV4-3	TRBJ1-4
TGTGCCAGCAGCCCTGGACTAGCGGGGGGTAGCTCCTACGAGCAGTACTTC	CASSPGLAGGSSYEQYF	NA	TRBD2	TRBV3-1/TRBV3-2	TRBJ2-7
TGCGCCAGCGGACAAGGAGTAAACACTGAAGCTTTCTTT	CASGQGVNTEAFF	NA	NA	TRBV10-2	TRBJ1-1
TGCAGTGCGAGTAGAGGGGGTGGGGACTATGGCTACACCTTC	CSASRGGGDYGYTF	NA	NA	TRBV20-1	TRBJ1-2
TGCAGCGTTGGGGCAGACTATGGCTACACCTTC	CSVGADYGYTF	NA	NA	TRBV29-1	TRBJ1-2
TGTGCCAGCAGCCTGGGACAGGGAAGTGGCTACACCTTC	CASSLGQGSGYTF	few	TRBD1	TRBV6-5	TRBJ1-2
TGTGCCAGCAGGGCGGGGGGACGAGCTGGAAACACCATATATTTT	CASRAGGRAGNTIYF	NA	NA	TRBV6-5	TRBJ1-3
TGTGCCAGCCAAGCGAGTTCGTACGAGCAGTACTTC	CASQASSYEQYF	NA	NA	TRBV7-2	TRBJ2-7
TGCGCCAGCAAGGAATCAGGGAACTACAATGAGCAGTTCTTC	CASKESGNYNEQFF	once	NA	TRBV10-1	TRBJ2-1
TGCGCCAGCAGTGATTCTAGCGGGAGCTCTTTTAGCACAGATACGCAGTATTTT	CASSDSSGSSFSTDTQYF	NA	TRBD2	TRBV10-2	TRBJ2-3
TGTGCCAGCAGCGGCTCGCTGCGGGGATTTAACACCGGGGAGCTGTTTTTT	CASSGSLRGFNTGELFF	NA	NA	TRBV7-7	TRBJ2-2
TGCGCCAGCAGCTTGGCGGAGGGGGCGGCCTACAATGAGCAGTTCTTC	CASSLAEGAAYNEQFF	NA	NA	TRBV5-1	TRBJ2-1
TGTGCCAGCAGCTCTCCTTATGCGGGAAACACCGGGGAGCTGTTTTTT	CASSSPYAGNTGELFF	NA	NA	TRBV11-3	TRBJ2-2
TGTGCCAGCAGTATTGACAGTCGGCTCGAGCAGTACTTC	CASSIDSRLEQYF	NA	NA	TRBV2	TRBJ2-7
TGTGCCAGCAGCTTCCTGGGACAGGGGGCATTTGGCTACACCTTC	CASSFLGQGAFGYTF	NA	TRBD1	TRBV7-9	TRBJ1-2
TGTGCCAGCAGTTGGACTAATGGCGGCACCGGGGAGCTGTTTTTT	CASSWTNGGTGELFF	NA	NA	TRBV6-5	TRBJ2-2
TGTGCCAGCAGCTACGCAGGTGGCCGCAATCAGCCCCAGCATTTT	CASSYAGGRNQPQHF	few	NA	TRBV7-8	TRBJ1-5
TGCGCCAGCAGCTCACAGGGTTTCAATGAGCAGTTCTTC	CASSSQGFNEQFF	NA	NA	TRBV5-1	TRBJ2-1
TGTGCCAGCACCCTACTAGCGAACACCGGGGAGCTGTTTTTT	CASTLLANTGELFF	NA	NA	TRBV27	TRBJ2-2
TGTGCCAGCAGCGTCGTGGACAGGAGCACAGATACGCAGTATTTT	CASSVVDRSTDTQYF	NA	TRBD1	TRBV9	TRBJ2-3
TGTGCCAGCAGCAACCCCCAGGCAGCTAGCACAGATACGCAGTATTTT	CASSNPQAASTDTQYF	NA	NA	TRBV9	TRBJ2-3
TGTGCCAGCAGTGAAGGGGCCGGACAGGCCGGTTCACCCCTCCACTTT	CASSEGAGQAGSPLHF	NA	TRBD1	TRBV6-1	TRBJ1-6
TGTGCCAGCAGCTTAGGGGGCGAAGGGGCTAGTGGCTACACCTTC	CASSLGGEGASGYTF	NA	NA	TRBV7-9	TRBJ1-2
TGTGCCAGCAGTTTATCTGTAGCGGCCCTTTATAGCAATCAGCCCCAGCATTTT	CASSLSVAALYSNQPQHF	NA	NA	TRBV27	TRBJ1-5
TGTGCCAGCAGCGCCGGGACAGGGAGGGACACTGAAGCTTTCTTT	CASSAGTGRDTEAFF	NA	TRBD1	TRBV9	TRBJ1-1
TGTGCCATCAGCACAGGTAACTATGGCTACACCTTC	CAISTGNYGYTF	NA	NA	TRBV10-3	TRBJ1-2
TGTGCCAGCTCACGCCCAGGGGACAGGGGGCACAGCGCGGCACCCGGTGAGCAGTTCTTC	CASSRPGDRGHSAAPGEQFF	NA	TRBD1	TRBV18	TRBJ2-1
TGTGCCAGCAGCTTAGGCGTCCGGGGCGCGGGGCAGCCCCAGCATTTT	CASSLGVRGAGQPQHF	NA	NA	TRBV11-2	TRBJ1-5
TGTGCCAGCAGTTACCTCACCGTAAGGGGATATAGCAATCAGCCCCAGCATTTT	CASSYLTVRGYSNQPQHF	NA	NA	TRBV6-2/TRBV6-3	TRBJ1-5
TGTGCCAGCAGTGAATTCTGGGCCACTGAAGCTTTCTTT	CASSEFWATEAFF	NA	NA	TRBV25-1	TRBJ1-1
TGTGCCAGCAGTGAAAGTCAGGGTCGGGCTTTCTTT	CASSESQGRAFF	NA	NA	TRBV2	TRBJ1-1
TGTGCCAGCAAATCCAGGGATTTTTACGGGGAGCTGTTTTTT	CASKSRDFYGELFF	NA	NA	TRBV27	TRBJ2-2